The 6 T cell receptor beta chains listed next were all sequenced from one sample in a study of neurological immune-mediated disorders. In TCRdb, the 5' RACE reads were re-called with MiXCR into one record per CDR3 protein. The sample lists 18,000 or so distinct CDR3 sequences; around 10% were seen once. Sequencing used CD8+ T cells from blood. These receptors all come from a woman in her 50s in good health.

This clonotype was counted at least ten times. V is TRBV7-3 and J is TRBJ2-7; D possibly corresponds to TRBD1 (5 bases). The length of the CDR3 is 14 residues. Germline V gene lookup returns CDR1 SGHTA and CDR2 FQGTGA. Trimming took off 5 bases at V and 0 bases at J, with 11 bases between the two ends. The CDR3 bases are TGTGCCAGCAGCAGTGGGGCAAACTCCTACGAGCAGTACTTC. This encodes CASSSGANSYEQYF.

Many counts were recorded for this clonotype. The chain uses TRBV7-9 and TRBJ2-1; 8 bases map to TRBD1. Trimming removed 7 bases from V and 6 bases from J; junction bases left unmatched: 8. CDR3 length: 14 amino acids. CDR1 and CDR2 from the germline V gene are SEHNR and FQNEAQ (reference sequence). The CDR3 DNA reads as TGTGCCAGCACCCCCCGGGGACAGGCCAATGAGCAGTTCTTC. Translating it yields CASTPRGQANEQFF.

This clonotype was counted at least ten times. CDR3 amino acids: CSVRTGGGYEQYF. The CDR3 coding sequence is TGCAGCGTCCGGACAGGGGGCGGCTACGAGCAGTACTTC. This chain links TRBV29-1 with TRBJ2-7; 11 bases are shared with TRBD1. This CDR3 has 13 amino acids. The germline V gene has CDR1 SQVTM and CDR2 ANQGSEA. J lost 3 bases, V lost 6 bases, and 4 bases had no gene match.

This clonotype came up many times. This chain links TRBV5-1 with TRBJ1-6, with D hard to call. V lost 3 bases and J 7 bases, leaving 8 bases between the germline ends. The CDR3 has 13 residues. Per germline, CDR1 SGHRS and CDR2 YFSETQ. CDR3 residues: CASSSTMNSPLHF. CDR3 DNA: TGCGCCAGCAGCTCCACCATGAATTCACCCCTCCACTTT. The full variable domain, its missing parts supplied by reference TRBV5-1 and TRBJ1-6, is KAGVTQTPRYLIKTRGQQVTLSCSPISGHRSVSWYQQTPGQGLQFLFEYFSETQRNKGNFPGRFSGRQFSNSRSEMNVSTLELGDSALYLCASSSTMNSPLHFGNGTRLTVT.

This clonotype showed up many times. This chain uses TRBV5-1 with TRBJ2-5; 8 positions match TRBD1. The CDR3 loop spans 15 amino acids. Germline assignment: CDR1 SGHRS and CDR2 YFSETQ. V shed 0 bases, J shed 1 base, and the junction held 2 bases outside the gene matches. Written as DNA, the CDR3 is TGCGCCAGCAGCTTGGGACAGGGGTCCCAAGAGACCCAGTACTTC. It codes for CASSLGQGSQETQYF.

This clonotype was found many times. The chain carries TRBV28 and TRBJ1-5; D gene uncertain. The CDR3 has 15 residues. The germline CDR1 and CDR2 sequences are MDHEN and SYDVKM. Trimming removed 4 bases from V and 3 bases from J, with 13 bases in between. The CDR3 loop reads CASSSVSEANQPQHF. The CDR3 nucleotides are TGTGCCAGCAGTTCGGTTTCGGAGGCCAATCAGCCCCAGCATTTT.